This is a list of T cell receptor beta chains from one sample in a study of siplizumab effects on memory and regulatory T cells. Sequenced by immunoSEQ multiplex PCR; TCRdb stores in-frame clones only, minus some. The sample consists of 92,000 or so clones, 85% to 90% of them appearing once. Sequenced material: CD4+ T cells sorted from blood. These receptors were taken from a human donor in good health. CDR3s include the opening cysteine and the closing phenylalanine or tryptophan. A D gene is named only where the DNA matches it firmly. Only part of the rows carry a size: once, few, many, or a class if the clone is expanded.

TRBV25-1,.,.,TRBJ1-2,CASSEFGGNYGYTF,TGTGCCAGCAGTGAATTTGGGGGAAACTATGGCTACACCTTC
TRBV5-1,.,TRBD2,TRBJ2-7,CASSNSGTSEPYEQYF,TGCGCCAGCAGCAACAGCGGGACTAGCGAGCCGTACGAGCAGTACTTC
TRBV7-2,.,TRBD1,TRBJ1-1,CASSSIWTGANTEAFF,TGTGCCAGCAGCTCGATCTGGACAGGGGCGAACACTGAAGCTTTCTTT
TRBV7-2,.,.,TRBJ2-5,CASSWFQETQYF,TGTGCCAGCAGTTGGTTTCAAGAGACCCAGTACTTC
TRBV9,once,TRBD2,TRBJ2-2,CASSVTGLAGRVNTGELFF,TGTGCCAGCAGCGTTACCGGACTAGCGGGACGAGTCAACACCGGGGAGCTGTTTTTT
TRBV6-1,.,.,TRBJ1-3,CASSAGITGNTIYF,TGTGCCAGCAGTGCCGGGATTACTGGAAACACCATATATTTT
TRBV5-1,.,.,TRBJ2-5,CASSFGGPQETQYF,TGCGCCAGCAGCTTTGGGGGGCCCCAAGAGACCCAGTACTTC
TRBV30,.,.,TRBJ2-1,CAWSGRDEQFF,TGTGCCTGGAGTGGGAGGGATGAGCAGTTCTTC
TRBV18,.,TRBD1,TRBJ2-5,CASSPLAGTVQETQYF,TGTGCCAGCTCACCACTAGCCGGGACAGTCCAAGAGACCCAGTACTTC
TRBV12-5,.,TRBD2,TRBJ2-1,CASGFGPSGSYNEQFF,TGTGCTAGTGGTTTTGGACCTAGCGGAAGTTACAATGAGCAGTTCTTC
TRBV6-5,.,.,TRBJ2-1,CASSRAGEQFF,TGTGCCAGCAGCAGGGCAGGTGAGCAGTTCTTC
TRBV28,.,.,TRBJ1-5,CASSVGELSNQPQHF,TGTGCCAGCAGTGTAGGGGAACTTAGCAATCAGCCCCAGCATTTT
TRBV5-5,.,.,TRBJ1-2,CASSMANLGYTF,TGTGCCAGCAGCATGGCCAACCTCGGCTACACCTTC
TRBV5-1,.,.,TRBJ1-1,CASSLEGRNTEAFF,TGCGCCAGCAGCTTGGAGGGTAGGAACACTGAAGCTTTCTTT
TRBV6-1,.,.,TRBJ1-5,CASSDRGGQPQHF,TGTGCCAGCAGTGACAGGGGAGGTCAGCCCCAGCATTTT
TRBV6-5,.,TRBD2,TRBJ2-2,CASKVAGLTGELFF,TGTGCCAGCAAAGTAGCGGGGCTCACCGGGGAGCTGTTTTTT
TRBV7-8,.,TRBD1,TRBJ2-7,CASSFASPGTGYF,TGTGCCAGCAGCTTCGCGAGTCCCGGGACAGGGTACTTC
TRBV4-1,once,.,TRBJ2-3,CASKEVGRGTDTQYF,TGCGCCAGCAAAGAGGTTGGCAGGGGCACAGATACGCAGTATTTT
TRBV7-2,.,.,TRBJ1-1,CASGLELGTTEAFF,TGTGCCAGCGGATTGGAGCTAGGGACCACTGAAGCTTTCTTT
TRBV27,.,.,TRBJ2-5,CAFRPQETQYF,TGTGCCTTCCGGCCCCAAGAGACCCAGTACTTC
TRBV6-5,.,TRBD2,TRBJ2-1,CASSRAGTSGTEQFF,TGTGCCAGCAGCCGAGCCGGGACTAGCGGGACTGAGCAGTTCTTC
TRBV5-6,few,.,TRBJ2-1,CASSLELYGSYNEQFF,TGTGCCAGCAGCTTGGAACTATACGGGTCTTACAATGAGCAGTTCTTC
TRBV7-2,.,.,TRBJ1-3,CASSLVGGSFGNTIYF,TGTGCCAGCAGCTTAGTGGGGGGGAGCTTTGGAAACACCATATATTTT